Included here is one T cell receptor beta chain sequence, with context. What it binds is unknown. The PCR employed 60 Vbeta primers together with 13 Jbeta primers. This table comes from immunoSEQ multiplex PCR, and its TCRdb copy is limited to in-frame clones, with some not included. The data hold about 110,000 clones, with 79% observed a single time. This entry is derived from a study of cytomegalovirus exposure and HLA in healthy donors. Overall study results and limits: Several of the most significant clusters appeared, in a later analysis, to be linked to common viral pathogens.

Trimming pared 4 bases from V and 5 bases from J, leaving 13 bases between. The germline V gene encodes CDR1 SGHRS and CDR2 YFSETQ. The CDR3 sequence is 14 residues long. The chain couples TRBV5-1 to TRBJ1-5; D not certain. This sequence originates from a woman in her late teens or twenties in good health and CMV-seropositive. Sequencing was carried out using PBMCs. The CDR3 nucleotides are TGCGCCAGCAGCCTCGACGGGTCGGATCAGCCCCAGCATTTT. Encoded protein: CASSLDGSDQPQHF.